This TCR beta chain was obtained from a study of blood T cell repertoires in COVID-19. Some clones are missing from TCRdb's copy, which holds only in-frame ones; the method was immunoSEQ multiplex PCR. Of more than 75,000 clones listed, more than 75% are singletons. The CDR3 is made up of 15 amino acids. The germline gives CDR1 SGHRS, CDR2 YFSETQ. V gave up 1 base and J gave up 0 bases; unmatched junction bases: 1. To note about this clone: Other nucleotide sequences from this sample produce the same CDR3.

Sequencing was carried out using peripheral blood. The V and J genes are TRBV5-1 and TRBJ2-3; TRBD2 aligns across 8 bases. The TCR was taken from a woman in her seventies with acute or convalescent COVID-19. CDR3 DNA: TGCGCCAGCAGCTTGAGCGGGGGTAGCACAGATACGCAGTATTTT. Translation gives CASSLSGGSTDTQYF.